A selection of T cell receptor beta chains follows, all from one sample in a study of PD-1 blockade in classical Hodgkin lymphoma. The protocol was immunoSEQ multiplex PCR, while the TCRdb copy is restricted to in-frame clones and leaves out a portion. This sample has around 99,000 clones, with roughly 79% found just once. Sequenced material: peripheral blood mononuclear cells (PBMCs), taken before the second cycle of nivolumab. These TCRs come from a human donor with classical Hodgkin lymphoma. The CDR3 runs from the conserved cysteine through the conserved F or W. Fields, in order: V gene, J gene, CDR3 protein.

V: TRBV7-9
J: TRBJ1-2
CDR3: CASSLADRSHYGYTF

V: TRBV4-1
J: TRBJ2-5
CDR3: CASSPGQGQYQETQYF

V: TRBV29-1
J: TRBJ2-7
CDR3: CSVEVPGTPYEQYF

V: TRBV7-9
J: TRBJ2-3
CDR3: CASSQRGGSFDTQYF

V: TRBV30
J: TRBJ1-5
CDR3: CACSDGENQPQHF

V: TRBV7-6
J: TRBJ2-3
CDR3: CASSLGVWVTSTDTQYF

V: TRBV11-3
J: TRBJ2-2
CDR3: CASSEPAGNTGELFF

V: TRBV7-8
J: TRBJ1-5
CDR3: CASSLVEGQPQHF

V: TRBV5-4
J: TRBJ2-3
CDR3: CASSPPSEYTDTQYF

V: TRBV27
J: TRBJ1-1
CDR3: CASSRGTGNTEAFF

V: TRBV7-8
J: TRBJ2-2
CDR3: CASSLLAGGTGELFF

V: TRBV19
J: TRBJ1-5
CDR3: CASTLRDRALNQPQHF

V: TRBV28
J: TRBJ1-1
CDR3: CASSPFLGAMNTEAFF

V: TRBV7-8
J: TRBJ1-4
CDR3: CASSLVGTGGEKLFF

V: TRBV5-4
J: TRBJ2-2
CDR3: CASSSTQSVAGGELFF

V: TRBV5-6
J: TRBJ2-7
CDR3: CASSSRQGAGGPYEQYF

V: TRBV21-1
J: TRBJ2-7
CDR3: CASSRGWSGEDYEQYF

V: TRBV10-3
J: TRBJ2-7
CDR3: CAISHRTGSYEQYF

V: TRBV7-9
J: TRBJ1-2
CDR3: CASSLGRSYGYTF

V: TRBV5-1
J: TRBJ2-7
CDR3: CASSLAGDRGFYEQYF

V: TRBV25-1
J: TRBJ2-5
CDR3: CASRLQGTETQYF

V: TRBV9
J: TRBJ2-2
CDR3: CASSHGTGELFF

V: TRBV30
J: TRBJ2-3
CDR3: CAWSVHTDTQYF

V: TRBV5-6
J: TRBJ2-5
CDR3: CASSWTGRETQYF

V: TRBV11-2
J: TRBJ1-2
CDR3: CASSFPGGGGYTF

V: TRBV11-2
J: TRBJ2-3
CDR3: CASSFRTSGRARHTDTQYF

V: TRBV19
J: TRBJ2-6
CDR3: CASSIIGGVGANVLTF

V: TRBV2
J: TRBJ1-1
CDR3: CASSHHRDRGYTEAFF

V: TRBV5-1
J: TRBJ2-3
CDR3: CASSPTSGNTDTQYF

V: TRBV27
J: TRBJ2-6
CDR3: CASSSGQGTLGANVLTF

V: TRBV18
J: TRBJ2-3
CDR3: CASSPRTGVDADTQYF

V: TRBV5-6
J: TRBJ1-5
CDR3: CASSDQSNQPQHF

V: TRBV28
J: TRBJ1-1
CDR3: CATSDGGSYTEAFF

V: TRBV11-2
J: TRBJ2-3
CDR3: CASRSPRDRNTDTQYF

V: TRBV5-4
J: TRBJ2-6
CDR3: CASSLVRGLAGANVLTF

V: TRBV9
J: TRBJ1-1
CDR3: CASSAYGGRNTEAFF

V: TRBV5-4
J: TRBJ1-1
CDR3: CASSASAGGNTEAFF

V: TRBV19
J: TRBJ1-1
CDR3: CASSIALDIGGTEAFF

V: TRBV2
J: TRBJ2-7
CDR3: CVSGQSSYEQYF

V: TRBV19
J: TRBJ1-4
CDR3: CASRSSEKLFF

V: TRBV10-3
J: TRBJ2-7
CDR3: CAIMRSGGSYEQYF

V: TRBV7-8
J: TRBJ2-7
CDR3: CASSLGPPSYEQYF

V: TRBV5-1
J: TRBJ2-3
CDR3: CASSQRHTGGYTDTQYF

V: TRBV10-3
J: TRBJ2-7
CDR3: CAISVGADNEQYF

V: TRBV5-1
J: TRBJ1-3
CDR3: CASSLRGPTGGFDTIYF

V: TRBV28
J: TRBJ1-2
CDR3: CASSGQSPNYGYTF

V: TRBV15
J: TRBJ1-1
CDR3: CATSSQALNTEAFF

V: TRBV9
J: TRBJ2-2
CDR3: CASSPSSGRWSGELFF

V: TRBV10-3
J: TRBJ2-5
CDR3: CAISEGPTGLNPQETQYF

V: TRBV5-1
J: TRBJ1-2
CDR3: CASSTTGQDYTF

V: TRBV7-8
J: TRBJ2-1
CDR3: CASSLEFTLGSYNEQFF

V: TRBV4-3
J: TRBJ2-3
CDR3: CASSQDLPSGRTTQYF

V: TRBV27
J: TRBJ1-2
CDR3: CASSWGTGDVYGYTF

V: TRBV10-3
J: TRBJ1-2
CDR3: CAISQGAYGYTF

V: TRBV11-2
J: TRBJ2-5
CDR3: CASRLGGTQYF

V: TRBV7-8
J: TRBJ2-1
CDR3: CASSPRTGGSNEQFF

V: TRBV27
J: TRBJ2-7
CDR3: CASSLLGTGTYEQYF

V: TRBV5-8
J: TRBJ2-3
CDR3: CASSPGWGQGADTQYF

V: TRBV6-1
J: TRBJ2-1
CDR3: CASSESAALAGASGEQFF